The 26 T cell receptor beta chains reported below all come from one sample, sequenced in a study of cytomegalovirus exposure and HLA in healthy donors. Assay: immunoSEQ multiplex PCR; the TCRdb copy retains only in-frame clones and omits some. The table lists some 130,000 clones, 85% to 90% of them singletons. Input material: PBMCs. The receptors were gathered from a young woman in good health and CMV-seropositive.

The chain is built from TRBV4-3 and TRBJ2-4; 11 nucleotides line up with TRBD2. Trimming at V came to 1 base and at J to 12 bases, leaving 5 bases not matched to a gene. The germline CDR1 and CDR2 sequences are LGHNA and YSLEER. The CDR3 has 14 residues. CDR3 in amino acids: CASSQGDSGRGQYF. CDR3 bases: TGCGCCAGCAGCCAAGGTGATAGCGGGAGGGGTCAGTACTTC.

The chain combines TRBV27 with TRBJ2-5; unclear D gene. V lost 0 bases and J 1 base, leaving 9 bases between the germline ends. The CDR3 is made up of 15 amino acids. Looked up from germline, CDR1 is MNHEY and CDR2 is SMNVEV (reference sequence). The CDR3 sequence: CASSLSRQSQETQYF. For the CDR3, the DNA is TGTGCCAGCAGTTTATCGCGGCAGAGCCAAGAGACCCAGTACTTC.

The chain links TRBV2 to TRBJ1-4, with 9 positions matching TRBD1. V dropped 6 bases and J dropped 4; count of bases not matched to a gene: 3. The CDR3 has 14 residues. Germline loops: CDR1 SNHLY, CDR2 FYNNEI. The CDR3 coding sequence is TGTGCCAGCAGGGACAGGGGAATTAATGAAAAACTGTTTTTT. This sequence encodes CASRDRGINEKLFF.

The chain combines TRBV18 with TRBJ1-5; 8 bases align to TRBD1. Germline CDR1 KGHSH, CDR2 LQKENI. The CDR3 has 19 amino acids. The V gene end was trimmed by 2 bases and the J gene end by 0 bases; junction bases not matched to a gene: 12. This CDR3 is CASSPKGVGTGASNQPQHF. The CDR3 DNA is TGTGCCAGCTCACCAAAAGGAGTGGGGACAGGAGCTAGCAATCAGCCCCAGCATTTT. The variable domain in full, completed from reference TRBV18 and TRBJ1-5, reads NAGVMQNPRHLVRRRGQEARLRCSPMKGHSHVYWYRQLPEEGLKFMVYLQKENIIDESGMPKERFSAEFPKEGPSILRIQQVVRGDSAAYFCASSPKGVGTGASNQPQHFGDGTRLSIL.

The chain recombines TRBV7-8 with TRBJ1-1; D ambiguous. The CDR3 length is 15 residues. Germline V gene data show CDR1 as SGHVS and CDR2 as FQNEAQ. Trimming removed 1 base from V and 1 base from J, with 10 bases in between. CDR3 amino acids: CASSLVEGRNTEAFF. DNA of the CDR3: TGTGCCAGCAGCTTAGTTGAGGGTAGGAACACTGAAGCTTTCTTT.

In its sample, this clone was seen a few times. The rearrangement links TRBV2 to TRBJ1-5, with 7 bases lining up with TRBD1. The CDR3 totals 13 residues. Trimming cost V 8 bases and J 3 bases; bases outside gene matches: 4. Germline V gives CDR1 SNHLY, CDR2 FYNNEI. As DNA, the CDR3 is TGTGCCAGCGGTGGGACAGACAATCAGCCCCAGCATTTT. This sequence encodes CASGGTDNQPQHF.

The genes are TRBV5-1 and TRBJ2-2; 8 bases match TRBD2. The CDR3 runs 15 residues. The ends lost 4 bases at V and 4 bases at J; junction bases unmatched: 6. The germline gives CDR1 SGHRS, CDR2 YFSETQ. This CDR3 is CASSRRGLVTGELFF. The CDR3 DNA follows: TGCGCCAGCAGCCGCCGGGGACTAGTCACCGGGGAGCTGTTTTTT.

The chain carries TRBV4-1 and TRBJ2-7, with TRBD1 identical over 7 bases. Germline loops: CDR1 MGHRA, CDR2 YSYEKL. CDR3 length equals 14 residues. The V gene end was trimmed by 3 bases and the J gene end by 2 bases; junction bases not matched to a gene: 4. The CDR3 DNA is TGCGCCAGCAGCCACTTGGGACAGACCTACGAGCAGTACTTC. This codes for CASSHLGQTYEQYF.

The CDR3, as DNA: TGTGCCAGCTCACCGACGACAGTGAGCTACGAGCAGTACTTC. It translates to CASSPTTVSYEQYF. The chain uses TRBV18 and TRBJ2-7; a possible D gene is TRBD1 (5 bases). V was clipped by 3 bases and J by 3 bases, with 12 bases between them. CDR1 is KGHSH, CDR2 LQKENI, per germline. The CDR3 spans 14 residues.

In DNA, the CDR3 is TGTGCCAGCAGCCCTACTATAGTCTCTGGAAACACCATATATTTT. Translating it yields CASSPTIVSGNTIYF. The chain combines TRBV7-9 with TRBJ1-3; D gene uncertain. Trimming removed 5 bases from V and 0 bases from J, with 11 bases in between. The CDR3 contains 15 residues. The V gene's germline CDR1 is SEHNR and CDR2 FQNEAQ (reference sequence). The variable domain in full, completed from reference TRBV7-9 and TRBJ1-3, reads DTGVSQNPRHKITKRGQNVTFRCDPISEHNRLYWYRQTLGQGPEFLTYFQNEAQLEKSRLLSDRFSAERPKGSFSTLEIQRTEQGDSAMYLCASSPTIVSGNTIYFGEGSWLTVV.

The rearrangement joins TRBV7-3 to TRBJ2-6; a possible D gene is TRBD1 (6 bases). Germline V gene lookup returns CDR1 SGHTA and CDR2 FQGTGA. The CDR3 covers 14 residues. Trimming took off 8 bases at V and 0 bases at J, with 8 bases between the two ends. The CDR3 DNA reads as TGTGCCAGCGGACAGTACTCTGGGGCCAACGTCCTGACTTTC. This translates into CASGQYSGANVLTF.

V and J are TRBV7-3 and TRBJ1-2; no clear D gene. V lost 6 bases and J lost 0, with 8 bases in between. CDR3 length: 13 residues. The V gene's germline CDR1 is SGHTA and CDR2 FQGTGA. The CDR3 DNA is TGTGCCAGCAGTCCTACAGCTAACTATGGCTACACCTTC. It yields the protein CASSPTANYGYTF. Drawing the rest from reference TRBV7-3 and TRBJ1-2, the complete variable domain is GAGVSQTPSNKVTEKGKYVELRCDPISGHTALYWYRQSLGQGPEFLIYFQGTGAADDSGLPNDRFFAVRPEGSVSTLKIQRTERGDSAVYLCASSPTANYGYTFGSGTRLTVV.

The chain joins TRBV7-2 to TRBJ2-1; D remains unclear. Germline loops: CDR1 SGHTA, CDR2 FQGNSA. The CDR3 loop spans 15 amino acids. V lost 4 bases and J lost 0, with 10 bases in between. CDR3 loop: CASSSTASSYNEQFF. DNA of the CDR3: TGTGCCAGCAGCTCCACAGCAAGCTCCTACAATGAGCAGTTCTTC. Filled out from reference TRBV7-2 and TRBJ2-1, the complete variable domain reads GAGVSQSPSNKVTEKGKDVELRCDPISGHTALYWYRQSLGQGLEFLIYFQGNSAPDKSGLPSDRFSAERTGGSVSTLTIQRTQQEDSAVYLCASSSTASSYNEQFFGPGTRLTVL.

This sequence joins TRBV27 and TRBJ1-5, with D hard to call. V was clipped by 3 bases and J by 3 bases, with 6 bases between them. The CDR3 is made up of 13 amino acids. In germline, CDR1 is MNHEY, CDR2 SMNVEV (reference sequence). CDR3 DNA sequence: TGTGCCAGCAGTTTTGGGCCCAATCAGCCCCAGCATTTT. Its translation is CASSFGPNQPQHF.

Comment on this clone: Mismatch with germline at one junction end may stem from a read error. CDR3 bases: TGTGCTAGCAGCTTAGCAGGAGGGAACACTGAAGCTTTCTTT. Translated, it gives CASSLAGGNTEAFF. This chain connects TRBV7-7 to TRBJ1-1; D gene ambiguous. The CDR3 runs to 14 residues. Per germline, CDR1 SSHAT and CDR2 FNYEAQ (reference sequence).

This sequence joins TRBV29-1 and TRBJ2-5, with 11 nucleotides matching TRBD1. CDR1 is SQVTM and CDR2 is ANQGSEA in the germline V gene. The V segment lost 5 bases and the J segment 4 bases; nucleotides outside the gene matches: 6. The CDR3 has 14 amino acids. This chain's CDR3 is CSVPGQGGSETQYF. CDR3 sequence (DNA): TGCAGCGTTCCGGGACAGGGGGGATCAGAGACCCAGTACTTC.

As DNA, the CDR3 is TGTGCCAGCAGCCCCAGGGACAGCTACACAGATACGCAGTATTTT. This codes for CASSPRDSYTDTQYF. The chain uses TRBV7-3 and TRBJ2-3; 7 bases are a match to TRBD1. The CDR3 runs to 15 residues. CDR1 and CDR2 from the germline V gene are SGHTA and FQGTGA. Germline trimming cut 5 bases from V and 2 bases from J; bases unmatched to any gene: 7.

This clone was counted only a few times. The CDR3, as DNA: TGTGCCAGCACTCAGCAGGGTGGCAATCAGCCCCAGCATTTT. It encodes CASTQQGGNQPQHF. The chain combines TRBV6-1 with TRBJ1-5, with D tentatively TRBD1 (5 bases). The CDR3 runs to 14 residues. Trimming pared 7 bases from V and 2 bases from J, leaving 12 bases between. Germline loops: CDR1 MNHNS, CDR2 SASEGT.

The V gene is TRBV2, the J gene TRBJ1-1; 8 nucleotides align to TRBD1. J lost 2 bases, V lost 9 bases, and 5 bases had no gene match. CDR3 length: 13 amino acids. From germline, CDR1 is SNHLY and CDR2 FYNNEI. As DNA, the CDR3 is TGTGCCAGTATACAGGGGGGAAACACTGAAGCTTTCTTT. Translation gives CASIQGGNTEAFF. The whole variable domain, remainder taken from reference TRBV2 and TRBJ1-1, is EPEVTQTPSHQVTQMGQEVILRCVPISNHLYFYWYRQILGQKVEFLVSFYNNEISEKSEIFDDQFSVERPDGSNFTLKIRSTKLEDSAMYFCASIQGGNTEAFFGQGTRLTVV.

The CDR3 reads CASSLGQSWNTEAFF. Written as DNA, the CDR3 is TGTGCCAGTAGTCTGGGACAGAGTTGGAACACTGAAGCTTTCTTT. V is TRBV19 and J is TRBJ1-1; 7 bases map to TRBD1. The germline CDR1 and CDR2 sequences are LNHDA and SQIVND (reference sequence). J gave up 1 base and V 5 bases, and 7 bases lay outside the gene matches. CDR3 size: 15 residues.

The gene calls are TRBV28 and TRBJ1-5; the D gene is possibly TRBD1 (5 bases). The CDR3 length is 18 residues. The V end was cut by 1 base, the J end by 0 bases, with 16 bases between. Germline V gene lookup returns CDR1 MDHEN and CDR2 SYDVKM. CDR3 in DNA: TGTGCCAGCAGTTTATTCGGGTGGAGGGGAAATAGCAATCAGCCCCAGCATTTT. Protein product: CASSLFGWRGNSNQPQHF.

V gene TRBV7-3 combines with J gene TRBJ2-2; D is uncertain. CDR3 length equals 13 residues. Germline V gene sequence: CDR1 SGHTA, CDR2 FQGTGA. Trimming cost V 2 bases and J 6 bases, with 7 bases left between them. CDR3 in amino acids: CASSLSRSGELFF. CDR3 nucleotides: TGTGCCAGCAGCTTATCGAGGTCCGGGGAGCTGTTTTTT.

This chain links TRBV9 with TRBJ2-1, with D possibly being TRBD1 (5 bases). CDR3 length: 15 amino acids. V lost 4 bases and J lost 5, with 16 bases in between. Germline CDR1 and CDR2: SGDLS and YYNGEE. The CDR3, as DNA: TGTGCCAGCAGCCTCAGGGTTGGTGTAAACAATGAGCAGTTCTTC. Its protein product is CASSLRVGVNNEQFF.

V and J are TRBV30 and TRBJ1-1; D unclear. There are 10 residues in the CDR3. Trimming stripped 6 bases from V and 2 bases from J, with 4 bases between. CDR1 and CDR2 from the germline V gene are GTSNPN and SVGIG (reference sequence). CDR3 bases: TGTGCCTGTACTAACACTGAAGCTTTCTTT. It specifies CACTNTEAFF.

This clone appeared a few times. J is TRBJ1-2 and V is TRBV7-2, with D maybe TRBD1 (6 bases). V lost 7 bases and J 4 bases, leaving 16 bases between the germline ends. CDR3 size: 14 residues. CDR1 SGHTA and CDR2 FQGNSA come from the germline V gene. Written as DNA, the CDR3 is TGTGCCAGCACCATAAGGGCCAGGGGCTATGGCTACACCTTC. Translating gives CASTIRARGYGYTF.

V and J are TRBV27 and TRBJ1-2, with TRBD1 as a possible D gene (6 bases). Per the germline V gene, CDR1 is MNHEY and CDR2 is SMNVEV (reference sequence). The V end lost 9 bases, the J end lost 3 bases, and 11 bases lay between the germline ends. This CDR3 has 12 residues. This CDR3 reads CASSGGYYGYTF. The CDR3 coding sequence is TGTGCCAGTAGTGGGGGCTACTATGGCTACACCTTC.